This T cell receptor beta chain came from a study of blood T cells in healthy people across ages (dated by TCRdb to 2015 to 2017). With respect to the entire study: In model experiments, roughly one uniquely barcoded TCR beta cDNA molecule per two T cells was captured by template switching. Age-related changes in TCR beta repertoire diversity were measured in the study by deep sequencing normalized with unique cDNA molecular identifiers. Donors were grouped into four age groups: young (average approximately 16 years), middle-aged (39), aged (about 60) and long-lived (around 82). To avoid experimental bias, donors of different ages were spread randomly across the sequencing lanes. For two donors (one aged 18 to 29 and one aged 80 or older), the study analyzed two additional independent replicas of 1 million unique cDNA reads from the same blood draw. What the work shows at the level of the full study, not this receptor alone: Compared with the aged group, more naive CD4+ T cells, fewer expanded clones and increased TCR diversity were shown by the long-lived group, suggesting age selection. Because the CMV infection status of the donors was unknown, age-related changes in expanded clonotypes may potentially have been confounded. There was a strong correlation between observed TCR beta diversity and the percentage of naive T cells measured by flow cytometry. Observed TCR beta diversity per million T cells fell roughly linearly with age, and a significant reduction was already apparent by age roughly 41. Estimates of total diversity based on one million sequenced T cells were considered lower bounds and underestimates. Since profiling was done on bulk unsorted PBMCs, naive and antigen-experienced compartments could not be conclusively compared.

The donors were 40 or so Caucasian individuals from Russia, aged about 6 to 100 years, who were systemically healthy. Approximately 9.3 milliliters of peripheral blood were drawn from each donor into EDTA-treated Vacutainer tubes. PBMCs were isolated by Ficoll-Paque density-gradient centrifugation, with at least 6.5 million obtained per sample. Trizol reagent was used to extract total RNA from PBMCs, with at least 5 micrograms per sample. For every donor, flow cytometry on a PBMC aliquot measured the percentage of naive CD45RAhigh/CD27high T cells. The CDR3 numbers 14 residues from cysteine through phenylalanine. Kept here is only the CDR3 DNA, which spans 42 bases and is read in frame from base 1. V sheds 3 bases and J sheds 3 bases, leaving 12 bases between their ends. Receptor amplification or capture employed 5' RACE. The data were produced on an Illumina HiSeq 2500. A second about 7 to 11 cycle PCR used a sample-barcoded 5' primer and a J-beta primer mix. A unique molecular identifier was introduced onto each TCR beta cDNA molecule by a template-switch 5' adaptor carrying 12 random nucleotides. Each sample yielded at least 3 million CDR3-containing paired-end reads. The Mint cDNA synthesis kit, primed by a TRBC-specific oligonucleotide, was used to synthesize first-strand cDNA from all RNA. All cDNA was treated with uracil-DNA glycosylase and then went through a first 18-cycle PCR with the universal primers M1SS and BC2_uni_R. On the authors' methods: For normalization, 1 million high-quality reads, each with a distinct molecular identifier, were randomly selected from each sample. Instead of being binned into consensus sequences, reads that shared molecular identifiers were thrown out. MiTCR, with a Q25 quality threshold and the strictest error-elimination algorithm, was used for CDR3 identification, clonotype clustering and error correction. A nonparametric unseen species model with Euler transformation was used to estimate a lower bound on total TCR beta diversity. TCRdb ran its own pipeline on the public reads, namely fastp trimming at Q25 and MiXCR clone calling, and kept in-frame beta chains. Each entry is one CDR3 protein sequence, shown with its most common DNA and genes. The V and J calls follow TCRdb's processing rather than the paper's. Across this sample there are over 1,500,000 distinct CDR3 sequences, with just under 50% seen only once. Roughly 2.1% of the sample belongs to the ten largest clones.

As to this clonotype: Its specific antigen is unknown. The sample holds no much larger clone one base away, and base qualities are not on file.

Sequenced input: blood. The chain employs TRBV12-3 or TRBV12-4 and TRBJ2-7; the D gene is unclear. The sequence derives from a woman aged 35 to 49 in good health. In nucleotide form, the sequence is TGTGCCAGCAGTTTTAGTAGGCCATTCTACGAGCAGTACTTC. It is translated as CASSFSRPFYEQYF.